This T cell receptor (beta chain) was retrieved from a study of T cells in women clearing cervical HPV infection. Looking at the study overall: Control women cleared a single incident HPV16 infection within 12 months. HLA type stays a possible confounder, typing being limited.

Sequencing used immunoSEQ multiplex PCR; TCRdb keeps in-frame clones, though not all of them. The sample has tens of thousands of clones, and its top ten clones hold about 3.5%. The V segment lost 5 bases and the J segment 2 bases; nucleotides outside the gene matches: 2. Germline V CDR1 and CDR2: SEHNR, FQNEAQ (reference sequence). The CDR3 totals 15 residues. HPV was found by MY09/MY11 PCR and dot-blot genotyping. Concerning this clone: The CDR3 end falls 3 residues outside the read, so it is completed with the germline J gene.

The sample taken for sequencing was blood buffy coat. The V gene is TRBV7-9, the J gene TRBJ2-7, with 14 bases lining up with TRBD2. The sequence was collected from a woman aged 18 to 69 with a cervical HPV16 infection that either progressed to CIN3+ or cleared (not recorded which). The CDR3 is CASSTGLAGAYEQYF. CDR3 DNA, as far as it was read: TGTGCCAGCAGCACGGGACTAGCGGGAGCCTACGAG.